At least ten counts were recorded for the clone carrying this T cell receptor beta chain. With 0 bases removed from V and 9 bases from J, the gap between germline ends came to 9 bases. The CDR3 is made up of 12 amino acids. Germline V gives CDR1 GTSNPN, CDR2 SVGIG (reference sequence). This sample was included in a study of low-dose radiotherapy and immunotherapy resistance in tumors. Both TCRalpha and TCRbeta chains were reverse transcribed with V-gene-specific primers. Amplification, which lasted around 21 PCR cycles, used a constant-region primer and V-primer adapter to amplify TCRs. TCRdb reprocessed the reads via MiXCR and lists one record per CDR3 protein. The sample shows 75,000 to 95,000 distinct CDR3 sequences, under 9.5% of them seen only once. The time point: before trial treatment.

The chain links TRBV30 to TRBJ1-5, with D unresolved. The origin of this receptor is a male donor with prostate cancer. Sequencing was performed on PBMCs, taken before treatment. The CDR3 sequence: CAWSVPPGPQHF. The CDR3 DNA follows: TGTGCCTGGAGTGTACCCCCAGGGCCCCAGCATTTT.